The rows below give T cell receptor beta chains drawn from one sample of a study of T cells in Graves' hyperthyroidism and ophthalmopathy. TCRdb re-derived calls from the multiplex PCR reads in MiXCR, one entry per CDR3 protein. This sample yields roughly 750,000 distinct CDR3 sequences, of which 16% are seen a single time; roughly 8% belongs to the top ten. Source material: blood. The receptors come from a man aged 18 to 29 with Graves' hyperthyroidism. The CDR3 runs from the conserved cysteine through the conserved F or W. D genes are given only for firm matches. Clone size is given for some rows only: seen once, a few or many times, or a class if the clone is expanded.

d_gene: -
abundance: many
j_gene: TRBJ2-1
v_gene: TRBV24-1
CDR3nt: TGTGCCACCAGTCGAGGGTTATACAATGAGCAGTTCTTC
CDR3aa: CATSRGLYNEQFF

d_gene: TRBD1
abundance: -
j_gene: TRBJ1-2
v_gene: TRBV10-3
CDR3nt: TGTGCCATCAGTGAGTCGGGGACAGGTCTTTATGGCTACACCTTC
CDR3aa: CAISESGTGLYGYTF

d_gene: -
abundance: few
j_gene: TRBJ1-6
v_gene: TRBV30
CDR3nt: TGTGCCTGGAGTTTTACTCCGAGCGGCAATTCACCCCTCCACTTT
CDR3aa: CAWSFTPSGNSPLHF

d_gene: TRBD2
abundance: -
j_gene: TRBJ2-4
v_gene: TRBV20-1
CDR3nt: TGCAGTGCAAAGCGGGGGACCTTAGCCAAAAACATTCAGTACTTC
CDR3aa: CSAKRGTLAKNIQYF

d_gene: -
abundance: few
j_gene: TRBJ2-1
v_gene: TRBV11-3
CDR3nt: TGTGCCAGCAGCCAACCTAGGGGTCGGCCCAACAATGAGCAGTTCTTC
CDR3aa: CASSQPRGRPNNEQFF

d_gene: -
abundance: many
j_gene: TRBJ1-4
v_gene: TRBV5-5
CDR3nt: TGTGCCAGCAGCCCATTAGGATCGCCACTTTCAGAAAAACTGTTTTTT
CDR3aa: CASSPLGSPLSEKLFF

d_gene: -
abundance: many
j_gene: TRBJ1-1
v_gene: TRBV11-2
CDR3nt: TGTGCCAGCAGACAGGGAGATAGCGCTGAAGCTTTCTTT
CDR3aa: CASRQGDSAEAFF

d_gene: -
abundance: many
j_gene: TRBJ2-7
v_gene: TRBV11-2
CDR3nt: TGTGCCAGCAGCTTAGACAGGGCCTACGAGCAGTACTTC
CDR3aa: CASSLDRAYEQYF

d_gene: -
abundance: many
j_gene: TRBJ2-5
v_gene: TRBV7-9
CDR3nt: TGTGCCAGCCGAAAGCTTTGGGGACAAGAGACCCAGTACTTC
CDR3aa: CASRKLWGQETQYF

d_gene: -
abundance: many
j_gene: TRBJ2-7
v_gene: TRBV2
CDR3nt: TGTGCCAGCAGTGAAGATTTGGGGCGCGCCTACGAGCAGTACTTC
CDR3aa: CASSEDLGRAYEQYF

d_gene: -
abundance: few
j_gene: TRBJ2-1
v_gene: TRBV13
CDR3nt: TGTGCCAGCAGCCCAGACGGGGGCGAGCAGTTCTTC
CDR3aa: CASSPDGGEQFF

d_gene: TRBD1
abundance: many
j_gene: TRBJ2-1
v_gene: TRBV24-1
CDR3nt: TGTGCCACCAGTCCGGGACAGCGAGACAATGAGCAGTTCTTC
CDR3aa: CATSPGQRDNEQFF

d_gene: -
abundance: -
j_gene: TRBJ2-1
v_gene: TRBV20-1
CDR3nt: TGCAGTGCTAGTACCTTGGGCTCCTACAATGAGCAGTTCTTC
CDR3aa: CSASTLGSYNEQFF

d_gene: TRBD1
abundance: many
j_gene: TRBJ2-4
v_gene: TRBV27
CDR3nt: TGTGCCAGCAGTTTGACAGGGGGCGTAAAGTCGGCCAAAAACATTCAGTACTTC
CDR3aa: CASSLTGGVKSAKNIQYF

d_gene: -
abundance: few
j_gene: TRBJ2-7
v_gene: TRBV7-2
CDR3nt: TGTGCCAGCAGCTTAGCGAGGGAGAGTGAGCAGTACTTC
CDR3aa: CASSLARESEQYF

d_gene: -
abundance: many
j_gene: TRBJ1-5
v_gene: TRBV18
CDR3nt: TGTGCCAGCTCACCAGCGGAAAATCAGCCCCAGCATTTT
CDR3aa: CASSPAENQPQHF

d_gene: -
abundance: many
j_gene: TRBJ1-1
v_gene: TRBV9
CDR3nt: TGTGCCAGCAGCGTAGGCCGAGGAGAAGCTTTCTTT
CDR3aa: CASSVGRGEAFF

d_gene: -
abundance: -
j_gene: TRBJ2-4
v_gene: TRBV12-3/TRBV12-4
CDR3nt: TGTGCCAGCAGTTTGGGACCAAAAGGCAACATTCAGTACTTC
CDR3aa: CASSLGPKGNIQYF

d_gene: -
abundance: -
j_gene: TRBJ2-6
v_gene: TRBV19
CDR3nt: TGTGCCAGTAGTATGGCTGACTCTGGGGCCAACGTCCTGACTTTC
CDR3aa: CASSMADSGANVLTF

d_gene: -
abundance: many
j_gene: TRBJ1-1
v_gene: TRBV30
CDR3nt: TGTGCCTGGAGGAGGTTGAACACTGAAGCTTTCTTT
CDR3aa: CAWRRLNTEAFF

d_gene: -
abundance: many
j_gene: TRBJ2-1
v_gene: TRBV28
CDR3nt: TGTGCCAGCAGACGAACAGGATTTTTTTACAATGAGCAGTTCTTC
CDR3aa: CASRRTGFFYNEQFF

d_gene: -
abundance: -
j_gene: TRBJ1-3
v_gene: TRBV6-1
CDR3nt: TGTGCCAGCTGTGAGAGGCCCTCTGGAAACACCATATATTTT
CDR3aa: CASCERPSGNTIYF

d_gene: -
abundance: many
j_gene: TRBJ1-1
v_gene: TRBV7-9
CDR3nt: TGTGCCAGCAAACTGCCGCAGGGAGGGAACACTGAAGCTTTCTTT
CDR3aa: CASKLPQGGNTEAFF

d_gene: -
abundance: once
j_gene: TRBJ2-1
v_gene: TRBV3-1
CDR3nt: TGTGCCAGCAGCCAAGACCCTGGATACTACAATGAGCAGTTCTTC
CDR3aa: CASSQDPGYYNEQFF

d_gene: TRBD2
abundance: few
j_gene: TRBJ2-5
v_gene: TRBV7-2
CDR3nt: TGTGCCAGCAGCCCCGCGGGGACTAGCGGAAGTGAGACCCAGTACTTC
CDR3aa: CASSPAGTSGSETQYF

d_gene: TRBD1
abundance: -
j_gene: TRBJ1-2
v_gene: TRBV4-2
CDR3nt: TGTGCCAGCAGCCACGTATCGGGACAGGATGGCTACACCTTC
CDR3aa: CASSHVSGQDGYTF

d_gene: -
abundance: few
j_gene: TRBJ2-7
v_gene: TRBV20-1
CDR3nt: TGCAGTGCTAGAGATCCGGAACTTTACGAGCAGTACTTC
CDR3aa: CSARDPELYEQYF